One T cell receptor beta chain is described in this entry. Its antigen is currently unknown. This CDR3 has 17 residues. Trimming took off 4 bases at V and 2 bases at J, with 19 bases between the two ends. CDR1 SGDLS and CDR2 YYNGEE come from the germline V gene. In the original processing: Filtering of immunoSEQ junctional sequences could not match full-length read filtering. The data were produced by immunoSEQ multiplex PCR, yet TCRdb's version contains in-frame clones alone and is incomplete. V and J calls and clone size are copied from that table; D and trimming were computed from the DNA. The sample has roughly 1.5 million clones; 98% are singletons. The data derive from a study of shared clonotypes between healthy human individuals. The overall study: Three plates each covered CD4 naive and memory; CD8 naive two, CD8 memory one.

Broader study findings: Clonotypes which were not shared had lower generation probabilities than clonotypes that all four donors shared. Donor scarcity curtailed the genetic and exposure-history diversity represented herein.

This clonotype was sampled from a man aged 25 to 40 in good health. Sample: naive CD4+ T cells sorted from blood. Subset here: CD45RA+ positively selected. The chain joins TRBV9 to TRBJ1-3; D is ambiguous. The CDR3 bases are TGTGCCAGCAGCCCGCAACTCAACCAGAACCCTGGAAACACCATATATTTT. This translates into CASSPQLNQNPGNTIYF.